These 13 T cell receptor beta chains share one sample of origin, sequenced in a study of blood T cell repertoires in COVID-19. Repertoires were generated with immunoSEQ multiplex PCR, while TCRdb's copy carries only in-frame clones and drops some. Found here are under 200,000 clones, about nine tenths of them singletons; the top ten hold around 0.5%. Sequencing used peripheral blood. The receptors were gathered from a man aged 50-60 years with acute or convalescent COVID-19.

V is TRBV3-1 (or the pseudogene TRBV3-2) and J is TRBJ2-1; 8 nucleotides align to TRBD1. V gave up 5 bases and J gave up 4 bases; unmatched junction bases: 4. Germline CDR1 LGHDT, CDR2 YNNKEL (reference sequence). The CDR3 spans 14 residues. This chain's CDR3 is CASSLGQGYNEQFF. In nucleotides, the CDR3 is TGTGCCAGCAGCTTAGGACAGGGTTACAATGAGCAGTTCTTC.

A word on this clone: Other DNA sequences in this specimen translate into the identical CDR3. The V gene is TRBV28, the J gene TRBJ1-2, with D perhaps matching TRBD1 (6 bases). This CDR3 is 12 amino acids long. The V and J ends lost 4 bases and 4 bases respectively, with 7 bases between them. CDR1 and CDR2 from the germline V gene are MDHEN and SYDVKM. The CDR3 coding sequence is TGTGCCAGCAGTTCAGGGGTCTATGGCTACACCTTC. Translating gives CASSSGVYGYTF.

This sequence joins TRBV5-1 and TRBJ1-1; 9 positions match TRBD1. Trimming took 9 bases from V and 0 from J; bases not matched to a gene: 3. In germline, CDR1 is SGHRS, CDR2 YFSETQ. This CDR3 contains 13 residues. The CDR3, as DNA: TGCGCCACCCGACAGGGGGTGAACACTGAAGCTTTCTTT. It encodes CATRQGVNTEAFF.

This chain joins TRBV28 and TRBJ2-5; tentatively, D is TRBD2 (6 bases). V shed 3 bases and J shed 5 bases, with 13 bases lying between them. CDR3 length: 14 residues. Germline V gene lookup returns CDR1 MDHEN and CDR2 SYDVKM. In nucleotides, the CDR3 is TGTGCCAGCAGTTTCGGGGAAGGAGGGGAGACCCAGTACTTC. Its translation: CASSFGEGGETQYF. Filled out from reference TRBV28 and TRBJ2-5, the complete variable domain reads DVKVTQSSRYLVKRTGEKVFLECVQDMDHENMFWYRQDPGLGLRLIYFSYDVKMKEKGDIPEGYSVSREKKERFSLILESASTNQTSMYLCASSFGEGGETQYFGPGTRLLVL.

This sequence joins TRBV7-2 and TRBJ1-5; a weak D match, TRBD1 (5 bases). From germline, CDR1 is SGHTA and CDR2 FQGNSA. The ends were cut back, 1 base at V and 3 bases at J, with 10 bases in the middle. The CDR3 contains 15 residues. The CDR3 DNA is TGTGCCAGCAGCTTAGTCCAGGGATCCAATCAGCCCCAGCATTTT. Its protein is CASSLVQGSNQPQHF.

The chain combines TRBV2 with TRBJ1-2, with TRBD1 matching over 12 bases. Germline V gives CDR1 SNHLY, CDR2 FYNNEI. After removal of 9 bases from V and 9 bases from J, the junction contained 8 bases not matched to a gene. The CDR3 loop spans 13 amino acids. CDR3 region: CARPGTGGESYTF. The CDR3 DNA follows: TGTGCCAGACCCGGGACAGGGGGCGAAAGCTACACCTTC.

The chain is built from TRBV13 and TRBJ1-3; 8 bases are a match to TRBD1. Losses at the gene ends were 5 bases for V and 7 bases for J; bases not matched to a gene: 13. The germline gives CDR1 PRHDT, CDR2 FYEKMQ (reference sequence). This CDR3 has 16 residues. Here the CDR3 reads CASSPSWAGGYNTIYF. The CDR3 coding sequence is TGTGCCAGCAGCCCTAGCTGGGCAGGGGGCTACAACACCATATATTTT.

The V call is TRBV11-2, the J call TRBJ1-1; D unclear. The CDR3 contains 13 residues. Between the trimmed V and J ends, which lost 1 base and 7 bases, there was a span of 10 bases. Germline CDR1 SGHAT, CDR2 FQNNGV. The CDR3 nucleotides are TGTGCCAGCAGCTTAGGAAAAAGCTATGAAGCTTTCTTT. Protein: CASSLGKSYEAFF. Looking up the rest from reference TRBV11-2 and TRBJ1-1 gives the full variable domain: EAGVAQSPRYKIIEKRQSVAFWCNPISGHATLYWYQQILGQGPKLLIQFQNNGVVDDSQLPKDRFSAERLKGVDSTLKIQPAKLEDSAVYLCASSLGKSYEAFFGQGTRLTVV.

This clone was detected only a few times. V usage is TRBV5-6 and J usage is TRBJ2-5, with 8 bases lining up with TRBD2. The CDR3 contains 15 residues. V was pared by 2 bases and J by 4 bases, with 7 bases of the junction left unmatched. Germline V gene data show CDR1 as SGHDT and CDR2 as YYEEEE. CDR3 residues: CASSLGGLASETQYF. The CDR3 coding sequence is TGTGCCAGCAGCTTAGGTGGACTAGCATCAGAGACCCAGTACTTC.

CDR3 loop: CASKSRGRTGTGVNEQFF. The CDR3 DNA sequence: TGTGCCAGCAAGTCCCGTGGGAGAACCGGGACAGGGGTCAATGAGCAGTTCTTC. The rearrangement joins TRBV27 to TRBJ2-1; 10 bases are a match to TRBD1. Germline trimming cut 7 bases from V and 6 bases from J; bases unmatched to any gene: 18. CDR3 size: 18 residues. Germline CDR1 MNHEY, CDR2 SMNVEV (reference sequence).

This rearrangement joins TRBV6-5 to TRBJ1-6, with 7 bases matching TRBD1. The germline CDR1 and CDR2 sequences are MNHEY and SVGAGI. Trimming at V came to 1 base and at J to 9 bases, leaving 3 bases not matched to a gene. The CDR3 covers 14 residues. In nucleotides, the CDR3 is TGTGCCAGCAGTTACTTACAGGGGACTTCACCCCTCCACTTT. The encoded protein is CASSYLQGTSPLHF.

This chain connects TRBV7-3 to TRBJ2-7; maybe TRBD2 (6 bases). Germline V gene data show CDR1 as SGHTA and CDR2 as FQGTGA. The CDR3 consists of 14 residues. V dropped 4 bases and J dropped 3 bases, with 13 bases sitting between them. The CDR3 loop reads CASSWGGEGYEQYF. In nucleotides, the CDR3 is TGTGCCAGCAGCTGGGGAGGAGAAGGCTACGAGCAGTACTTC.

This clone was seen a single time. This chain uses TRBV7-2 with TRBJ2-2, with 9 bases aligning to TRBD1. Germline V gene lookup returns CDR1 SGHTA and CDR2 FQGNSA. This CDR3 region has 14 residues. J was trimmed by 3 bases and V by 6 bases; bases with no gene match: 2. CDR3 in DNA: TGTGCCAGCAGGAGGGACAGGGACACCGGGGAGCTGTTTTTT. Translation: CASRRDRDTGELFF.